This T cell receptor beta chain is from a study of shared clonotypes between healthy human individuals. Notes on the study in general: The sharing of about 5.3% of naive CD4 clonotypes was seen across several donors. Clonotypes shared by all four sorted-subset donors had higher generation probabilities than non-shared clonotypes.

V was cut by 0 bases and J by 0 bases, with 10 bases left in between. Germline V lookup: CDR1 SGHDT, CDR2 YYEEEE. The CDR3 has 16 residues. A note on this clone: Its specificity is unknown.

Clones were sequenced by immunoSEQ multiplex PCR, and TCRdb holds only the in-frame ones, with some missing. The data show 2 million to 2.5 million clones, approximately 95% seen once. Every donor, a Caucasian adult, lived in Nashville, Tennessee. The TCR comes from a man aged 18 to 30 in good health. Some clones in this sample may be carry-over from other donors' samples. The genes are TRBV5-6 and TRBJ1-3; D is possibly TRBD1 (6 bases). Sequenced input: naive CD4+ T cells from PBMCs. The subset here: CD45RA+ positively selected. CDR3 sequence (DNA): TGTGCCAGCAGCTTGGGCAGGGGATACTCTGGAAACACCATATATTTT. As protein: CASSLGRGYSGNTIYF.